The rows below give T cell receptor beta chains drawn from one sample of a study of T cells in Graves' hyperthyroidism and ophthalmopathy. TCRdb passed the multiplex PCR reads through MiXCR, listing each CDR3 protein once. The sample shows over 550,000 distinct CDR3 sequences, approximately 15% of them seen only once. The sample comprised blood. These receptors were collected from a woman under 30 with Graves' hyperthyroidism. The CDR3 runs from the conserved cysteine through the conserved F or W. Clone size, where shown, is once, few, many, or a class for clones that have expanded.

clone size: few; V gene: TRBV20-1; J gene: TRBJ2-7; CDR3 protein: CSALRLLPYEQYF
clone size: few; V gene: TRBV5-1; J gene: TRBJ2-3; CDR3 protein: CASSLGAADRTDTQYF
clone size: many; V gene: TRBV20-1; J gene: TRBJ2-5; CDR3 protein: CSASRVGGAQETQYF
clone size: many; V gene: TRBV20-1; J gene: TRBJ1-2; CDR3 protein: CSARDTGRDGYTF
clone size: few; V gene: TRBV15; J gene: TRBJ2-3; CDR3 protein: CATSSLFGTELPPDTQYF
clone size: NA; V gene: TRBV19; J gene: TRBJ1-1; CDR3 protein: CASSIRQPNTEAFF
clone size: many; V gene: TRBV20-1; J gene: TRBJ2-7; CDR3 protein: CSARRRGSEQYF
clone size: many; V gene: TRBV5-1; J gene: TRBJ2-7; CDR3 protein: CASSVLDGLYEQYF
clone size: many; V gene: TRBV20-1; J gene: TRBJ2-7; CDR3 protein: CSAIDQEGTYEQYF
clone size: many; V gene: TRBV6-1; J gene: TRBJ2-5; CDR3 protein: CASSEALLPWGAGRRETQYF
clone size: many; V gene: TRBV28; J gene: TRBJ1-2; CDR3 protein: CASSSRLGQGRYTF
clone size: many; V gene: TRBV12-3/TRBV12-4; J gene: TRBJ1-1; CDR3 protein: CASSLGGRSEAFF
clone size: few; V gene: TRBV6-5; J gene: TRBJ1-1; CDR3 protein: CASSYGGQAEAFF
clone size: many; V gene: TRBV7-7; J gene: TRBJ1-1; CDR3 protein: CASSPLGPAEAFF
clone size: many; V gene: TRBV12-3/TRBV12-4; J gene: TRBJ1-2; CDR3 protein: CASSLGRLNYGYTF
clone size: many; V gene: TRBV28; J gene: TRBJ2-5; CDR3 protein: CASSPLSGRRETQYF
clone size: many; V gene: TRBV20-1; J gene: TRBJ2-3; CDR3 protein: CSARFLAGKPDTQYF
clone size: few; V gene: TRBV29-1; J gene: TRBJ1-1; CDR3 protein: CSLKGPNPGNTEAFF
clone size: NA; V gene: TRBV29-1; J gene: TRBJ2-5; CDR3 protein: CSVGASSGKTQYF
clone size: few; V gene: TRBV7-9; J gene: TRBJ1-2; CDR3 protein: CASSLGVTGYTF
clone size: many; V gene: TRBV6-5; J gene: TRBJ1-1; CDR3 protein: CASSYGDVNTEAFF
clone size: many; V gene: TRBV7-2; J gene: TRBJ2-2; CDR3 protein: CASSFSGGTGELFF
clone size: many; V gene: TRBV20-1; J gene: TRBJ2-3; CDR3 protein: CSARDHLGLGTDTQYF
clone size: few; V gene: TRBV5-1; J gene: TRBJ2-1; CDR3 protein: CASSLLPGLAGYNEQFF
clone size: once; V gene: TRBV7-9; J gene: TRBJ2-7; CDR3 protein: CASSPLGGGGSSYEQYF
clone size: few; V gene: TRBV4-3; J gene: TRBJ2-1; CDR3 protein: CASSQDSGGGREQFF
clone size: NA; V gene: TRBV9; J gene: TRBJ1-1; CDR3 protein: CASSVVRKFTEAFF
clone size: few; V gene: TRBV20-1; J gene: TRBJ2-7; CDR3 protein: CSAPGTGGYEQYF
clone size: few; V gene: TRBV9; J gene: TRBJ2-1; CDR3 protein: CASSGGPGGGGGINEQFF
clone size: NA; V gene: TRBV19; J gene: TRBJ1-3; CDR3 protein: CASSITSGNTIYF
clone size: NA; V gene: TRBV10-1; J gene: TRBJ2-3; CDR3 protein: CASRLAGVVDTQYF
clone size: few; V gene: TRBV7-6; J gene: TRBJ2-7; CDR3 protein: CASSAIIGEEQYF
clone size: few; V gene: TRBV7-8; J gene: TRBJ1-2; CDR3 protein: CASSPRGSLPSNYGYTF
clone size: few; V gene: TRBV5-8; J gene: TRBJ1-2; CDR3 protein: CASSQLPQAPGYTF
clone size: NA; V gene: TRBV10-3; J gene: TRBJ2-1; CDR3 protein: CAINPGQASSYNEQFF
clone size: few; V gene: TRBV6-1; J gene: TRBJ2-6; CDR3 protein: CASSESGAGANVLTF
clone size: NA; V gene: TRBV6-2/TRBV6-3; J gene: TRBJ1-4; CDR3 protein: CASSYGRTNEKLFF